The present TCR beta chain was sequenced within a study of blood T cell repertoires in COVID-19 (dated by TCRdb to about 2020). At the level of the whole study: The collaborator samples originated in the United States, Italy and Spain and spanned the acute and convalescent phases of COVID-19. Where available, HLA class I and class II types were taken from metadata supplied by the sample provider and were not determined by assay-based typing. The samples were drawn from the first 160 participants of the ongoing ImmuneRACE study and from 1,254 subjects provided by 6 global collaborators. The material from the prospective study consisted of cDNA or gDNA derived from T cells, B-cell-depleted T cells, or PBMCs. Nearly every sample came with metadata listing a de-identified subject ID, COVID-19 status, age in years and sex. The dataset comprised deeply sampled blood TCRbeta repertoires from subjects exposed to, actively infected with, or recovered from COVID-19. The repertoires were made available in a free public database intended to serve as a resource for research on the immune response to SARS-CoV-2.

The investigation overall reported the following: Clinical and demographic metadata were provided uncurated, with the amount varying by source and participant.

TCRbeta CDR3 regions were amplified from genomic DNA using the immunoSEQ Assay, a bias-controlled multiplex PCR. For the original study's pipeline: Nucleated cell counts per sample were estimated from amplification of reference gene primers within the assay. Sequence reads were collapsed and filtered to measure the absolute abundance of every unique TCRbeta CDR3 rearrangement. Productive Simpson clonality was computed per sample as the square root of Simpson's diversity index over productive rearrangements. TCRdb holds this immuneACCESS table with in-frame rearrangements only. Some clones are missing; in checked studies, unresolved V genes explain under half, and the rest has no known cause. V, J and clone size reflect that table, while D and trimming were determined from the DNA. The sample data list roughly 310,000 clones, and 89% of these were observed just once. In total, the top ten clones hold over 8% of the sample.

Participants in the prospective study were aged roughly 18 to 100 years, lived in 20 to 30 United States geographic areas, and enrolled through a virtual design. Cohort assignment in the prospective study relied on participant-reported clinical history from a screening survey and a study questionnaire. Recovered participants in ImmuneRACE Cohort 3 were defined by two consecutive negative NP/OP PCR tests, clearance by a healthcare professional, or resolution of symptoms. Mobile phlebotomists in the prospective study collected whole blood, serum and a nasopharyngeal or oropharyngeal swab from every participant. Over an approximately 2-month period, participants in the prospective study had the option of providing additional blood draws and questionnaires. Before DNA extraction, prospective study blood samples were shipped either frozen or at room temperature. The CDR3, cysteine through phenylalanine, is 13 amino acids long. The sequence is cut down to CDR3 DNA, 39 bases in frame from base 1. The junction carries 12 bases between V and J, which are trimmed by 4 bases and 5 bases respectively. The germline V gene gives CDR1 as SGDLS and CDR2 as YYNGEE.

As to this clone: Its binding antigen is unknown. Base qualities are not at hand, and no much larger clone is one base apart.

The receptor was derived from a woman in her forties who had recovered from COVID-19. Recombination connected TRBV9 to TRBJ1-1; the D gene is possibly TRBD1, with 5 bases matching. The sample consisted of PBMCs or T cells enriched from blood (not recorded which). The CDR3 corresponds to CASSLLGGTEAFF. The DNA sequence is given as TGTGCCAGCAGCCTTCTCGGGGGTACTGAAGCTTTCTTT. With the portions outside the CDR3 filled from the reference TRBV9 and TRBJ1-1 genes, the complete variable region becomes DSGVTQTPKHLITATGQRVTLRCSPRSGDLSVYWYQQSLDQGLQFLIQYYNGEERAKGNILERFSAQQFPDLHSELNLSSLELGDSALYFCASSLLGGTEAFFGQGTRLTVV.